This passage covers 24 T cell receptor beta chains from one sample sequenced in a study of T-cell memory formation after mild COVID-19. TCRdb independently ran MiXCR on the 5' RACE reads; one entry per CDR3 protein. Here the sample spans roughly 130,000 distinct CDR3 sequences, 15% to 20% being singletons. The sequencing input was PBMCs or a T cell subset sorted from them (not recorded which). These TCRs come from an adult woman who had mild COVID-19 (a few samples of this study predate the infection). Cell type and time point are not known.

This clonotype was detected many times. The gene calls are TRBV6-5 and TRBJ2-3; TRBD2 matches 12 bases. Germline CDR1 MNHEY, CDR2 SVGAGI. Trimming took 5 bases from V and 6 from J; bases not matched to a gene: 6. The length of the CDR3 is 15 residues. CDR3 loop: CASSPGLAGSDTQYF. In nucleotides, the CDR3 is TGTGCCAGCAGTCCTGGACTAGCGGGATCTGATACGCAGTATTTT.

CDR3 sequence reads: CSVGRGTGAQETQYF. In DNA form, the CDR3 reads TGCAGCGTTGGTCGAGGTACAGGGGCCCAAGAGACCCAGTACTTC. The gene calls are TRBV29-1 and TRBJ2-5, with 7 bases lining up with TRBD1. The length of the CDR3 is 15 residues. The V gene end was trimmed by 4 bases and the J gene end by 1 base; junction bases not matched to a gene: 9. The V gene's germline CDR1 is SQVTM and CDR2 ANQGSEA.

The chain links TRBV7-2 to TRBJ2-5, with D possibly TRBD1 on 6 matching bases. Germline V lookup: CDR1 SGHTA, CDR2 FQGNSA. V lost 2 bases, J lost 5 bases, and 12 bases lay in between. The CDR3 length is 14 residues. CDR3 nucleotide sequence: TGTGCCAGCAGCTTATTGGTGGGGGCTGAGACCCAGTACTTC. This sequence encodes CASSLLVGAETQYF.

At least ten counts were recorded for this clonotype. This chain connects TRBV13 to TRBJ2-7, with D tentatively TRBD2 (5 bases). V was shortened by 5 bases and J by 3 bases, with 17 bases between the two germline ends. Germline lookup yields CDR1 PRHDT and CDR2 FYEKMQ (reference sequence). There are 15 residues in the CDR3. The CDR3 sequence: CASSLASGTYYEQYF. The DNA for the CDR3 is TGTGCCAGCAGCCTAGCTTCGGGAACCTACTACGAGCAGTACTTC.

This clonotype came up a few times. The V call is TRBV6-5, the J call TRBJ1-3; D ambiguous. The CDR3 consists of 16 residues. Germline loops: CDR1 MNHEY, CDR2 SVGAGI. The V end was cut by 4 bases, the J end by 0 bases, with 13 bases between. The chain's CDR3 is CASSLFTPLSGNTIYF. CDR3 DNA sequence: TGTGCCAGCAGTTTATTCACACCGCTCTCTGGAAACACCATATATTTT.

Here the CDR3 DNA reads TGTGCCAGCAGCCTGGGACACGATTCCTACGAGCAGTACTTC. This codes for CASSLGHDSYEQYF. The chain is built from TRBV7-6 and TRBJ2-7; perhaps TRBD1 as D (6 bases). The CDR3 consists of 14 residues. Trimming left V 5 bases short and J 1 base short, with 12 bases between. CDR1 SGHVS and CDR2 FNYEAQ come from the germline V gene. The full variable domain, its missing parts supplied by reference TRBV7-6 and TRBJ2-7, is GAGVSQSPRYKVTKRGQDVALRCDPISGHVSLYWYRQALGQGPEFLTYFNYEAQQDKSGLPNDRFSAERPEGSISTLTIQRTEQRDSAMYRCASSLGHDSYEQYFGPGTRLTVT.

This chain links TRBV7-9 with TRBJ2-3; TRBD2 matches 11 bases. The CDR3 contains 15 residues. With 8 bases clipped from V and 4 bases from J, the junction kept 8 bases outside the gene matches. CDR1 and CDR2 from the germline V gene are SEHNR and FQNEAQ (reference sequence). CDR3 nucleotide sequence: TGTGCCAGCGGTACTAGCGGGGGCGGGGCAGATACGCAGTATTTT. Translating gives CASGTSGGGADTQYF.

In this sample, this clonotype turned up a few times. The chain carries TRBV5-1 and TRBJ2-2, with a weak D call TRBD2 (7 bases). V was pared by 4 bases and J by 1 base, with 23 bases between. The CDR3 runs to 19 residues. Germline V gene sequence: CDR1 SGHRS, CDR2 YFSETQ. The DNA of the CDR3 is TGCGCCAGCAGCGGTAGCGCCGTCCGGGGGGCAGAGAACACCGGGGAGCTGTTTTTT. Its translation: CASSGSAVRGAENTGELFF.

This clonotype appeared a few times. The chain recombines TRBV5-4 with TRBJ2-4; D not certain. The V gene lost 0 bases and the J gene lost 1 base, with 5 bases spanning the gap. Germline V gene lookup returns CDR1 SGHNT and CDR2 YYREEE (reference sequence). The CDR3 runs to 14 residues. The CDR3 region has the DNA TGTGCCAGCAGCTTGGGTAGCGCCAAAAACATTCAGTACTTC. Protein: CASSLGSAKNIQYF.

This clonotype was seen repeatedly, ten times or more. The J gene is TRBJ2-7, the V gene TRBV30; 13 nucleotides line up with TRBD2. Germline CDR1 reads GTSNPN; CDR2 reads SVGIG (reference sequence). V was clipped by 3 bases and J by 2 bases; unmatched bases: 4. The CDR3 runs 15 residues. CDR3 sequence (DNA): TGTGCCTGGAGCCCGGGACTAGCGGGGACCTACGAGCAGTACTTC. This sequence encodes CAWSPGLAGTYEQYF.

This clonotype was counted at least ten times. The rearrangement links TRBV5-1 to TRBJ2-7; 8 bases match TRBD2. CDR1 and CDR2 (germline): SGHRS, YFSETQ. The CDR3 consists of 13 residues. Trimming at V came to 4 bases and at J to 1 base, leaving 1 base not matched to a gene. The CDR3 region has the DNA TGCGCCAGCAGCCGGGGGGGGTCCTACGAGCAGTACTTC. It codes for CASSRGGSYEQYF. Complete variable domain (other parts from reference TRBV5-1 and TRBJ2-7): KAGVTQTPRYLIKTRGQQVTLSCSPISGHRSVSWYQQTPGQGLQFLFEYFSETQRNKGNFPGRFSGRQFSNSRSEMNVSTLELGDSALYLCASSRGGSYEQYFGPGTRLTVT.

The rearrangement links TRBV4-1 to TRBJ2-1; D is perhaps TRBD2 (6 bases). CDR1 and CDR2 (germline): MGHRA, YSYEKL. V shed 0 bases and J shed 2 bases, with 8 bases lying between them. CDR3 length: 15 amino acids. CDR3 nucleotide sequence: TGCGCCAGCAGCCAAGACGGCGGGACCTACAATGAGCAGTTCTTC. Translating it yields CASSQDGGTYNEQFF.

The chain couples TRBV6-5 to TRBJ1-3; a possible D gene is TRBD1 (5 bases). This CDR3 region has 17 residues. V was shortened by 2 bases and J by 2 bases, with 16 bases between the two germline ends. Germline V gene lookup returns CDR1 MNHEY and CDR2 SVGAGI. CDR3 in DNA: TGTGCCAGCAGTTACGACCCGGGGGGGAGCCCTGGAAACACCATATATTTT. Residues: CASSYDPGGSPGNTIYF.

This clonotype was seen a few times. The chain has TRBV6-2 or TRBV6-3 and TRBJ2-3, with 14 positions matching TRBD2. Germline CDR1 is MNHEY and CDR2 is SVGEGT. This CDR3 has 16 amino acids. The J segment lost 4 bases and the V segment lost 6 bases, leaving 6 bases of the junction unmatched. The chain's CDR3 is CASRKMGLAGADTQYF. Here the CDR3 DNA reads TGTGCCAGCAGAAAGATGGGACTAGCGGGAGCAGATACGCAGTATTTT.

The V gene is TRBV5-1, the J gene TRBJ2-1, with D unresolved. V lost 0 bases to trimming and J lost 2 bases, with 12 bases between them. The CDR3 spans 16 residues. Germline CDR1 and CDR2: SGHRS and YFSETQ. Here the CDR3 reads CASSLELHTTYNEQFF. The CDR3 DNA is TGCGCCAGCAGCTTGGAACTCCACACGACCTACAATGAGCAGTTCTTC.

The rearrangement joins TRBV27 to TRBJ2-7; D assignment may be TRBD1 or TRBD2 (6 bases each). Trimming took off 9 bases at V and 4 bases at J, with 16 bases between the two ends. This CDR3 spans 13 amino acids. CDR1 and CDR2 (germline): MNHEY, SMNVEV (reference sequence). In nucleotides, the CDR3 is TGTGCCAGTGGACGGGGGCGCTTATACGAGCAGTACTTC. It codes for CASGRGRLYEQYF.

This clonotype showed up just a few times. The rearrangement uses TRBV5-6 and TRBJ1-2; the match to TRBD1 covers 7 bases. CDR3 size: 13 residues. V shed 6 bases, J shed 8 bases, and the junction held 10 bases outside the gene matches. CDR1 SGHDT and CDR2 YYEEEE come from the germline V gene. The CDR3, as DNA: TGTGCCAGCACCCGAAGGGGGCAGTGGGGCTACACCTTC. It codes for CASTRRGQWGYTF.

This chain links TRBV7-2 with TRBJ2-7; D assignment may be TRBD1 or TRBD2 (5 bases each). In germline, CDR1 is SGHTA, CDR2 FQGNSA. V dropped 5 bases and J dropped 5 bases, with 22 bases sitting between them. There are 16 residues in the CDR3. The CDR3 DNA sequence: TGTGCCAGCAGCCCTAGACGGGACCCTCACGGCCACGAGCAGTACTTC. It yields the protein CASSPRRDPHGHEQYF.

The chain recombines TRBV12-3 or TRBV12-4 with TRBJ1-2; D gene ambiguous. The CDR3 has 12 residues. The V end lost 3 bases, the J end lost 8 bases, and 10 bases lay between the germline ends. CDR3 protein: CASSLQLSGYTF. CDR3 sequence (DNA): TGTGCCAGCAGTTTGCAGCTCAGCGGCTACACCTTC.

Here the CDR3 DNA reads TGTGCCAGCTCACCACCGAGAGGGGACACCTACGAGCAGTACTTC. Encoded protein: CASSPPRGDTYEQYF. J is TRBJ2-7 and V is TRBV18; D might be TRBD1 (6 bases). Germline V gene sequence: CDR1 KGHSH, CDR2 LQKENI. The CDR3 loop spans 15 amino acids. Trimming pared 0 bases from V and 2 bases from J, leaving 11 bases between.

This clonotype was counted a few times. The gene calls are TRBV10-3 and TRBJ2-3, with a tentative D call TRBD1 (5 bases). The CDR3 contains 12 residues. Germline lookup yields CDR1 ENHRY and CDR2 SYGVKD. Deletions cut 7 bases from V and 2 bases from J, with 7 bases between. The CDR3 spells CAIMDNTDTQYF. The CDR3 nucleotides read TGTGCCATCATGGACAACACAGATACGCAGTATTTT.

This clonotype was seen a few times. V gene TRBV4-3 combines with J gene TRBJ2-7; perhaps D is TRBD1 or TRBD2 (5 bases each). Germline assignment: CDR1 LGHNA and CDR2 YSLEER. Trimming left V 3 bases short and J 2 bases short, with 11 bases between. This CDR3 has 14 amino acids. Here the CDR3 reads CASSQYGGAYEQYF. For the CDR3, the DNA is TGCGCCAGCAGCCAGTATGGGGGAGCCTACGAGCAGTACTTC.

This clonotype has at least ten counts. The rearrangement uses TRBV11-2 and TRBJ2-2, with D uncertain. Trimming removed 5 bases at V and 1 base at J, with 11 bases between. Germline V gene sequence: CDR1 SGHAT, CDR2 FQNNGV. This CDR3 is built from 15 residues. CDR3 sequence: CASSPLLGNTGELFF. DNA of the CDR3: TGTGCCAGCAGCCCATTGTTGGGGAACACCGGGGAGCTGTTTTTT.

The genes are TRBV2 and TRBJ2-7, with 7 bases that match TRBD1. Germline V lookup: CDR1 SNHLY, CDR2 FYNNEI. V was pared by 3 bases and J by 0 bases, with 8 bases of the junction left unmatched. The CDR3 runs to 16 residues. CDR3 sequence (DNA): TGTGCCAGCAGTGATCCGTCCGGGACAGTCTCCTACGAGCAGTACTTC. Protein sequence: CASSDPSGTVSYEQYF.